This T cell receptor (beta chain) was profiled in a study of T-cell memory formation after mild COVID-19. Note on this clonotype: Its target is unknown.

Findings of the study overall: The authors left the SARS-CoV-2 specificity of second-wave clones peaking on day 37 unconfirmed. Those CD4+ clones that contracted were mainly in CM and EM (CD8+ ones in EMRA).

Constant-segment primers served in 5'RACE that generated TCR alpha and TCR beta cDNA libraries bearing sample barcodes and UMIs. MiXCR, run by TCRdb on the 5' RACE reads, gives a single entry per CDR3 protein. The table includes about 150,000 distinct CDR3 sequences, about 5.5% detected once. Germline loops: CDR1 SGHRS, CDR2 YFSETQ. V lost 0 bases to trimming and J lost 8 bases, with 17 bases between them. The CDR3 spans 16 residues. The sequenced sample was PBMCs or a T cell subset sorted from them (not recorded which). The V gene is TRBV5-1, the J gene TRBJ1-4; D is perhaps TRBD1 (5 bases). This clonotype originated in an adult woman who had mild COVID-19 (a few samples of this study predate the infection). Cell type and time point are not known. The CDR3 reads CASSLADPGRDEKLFF. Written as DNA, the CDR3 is TGCGCCAGCAGCTTGGCCGATCCAGGGAGGGACGAAAAACTGTTTTTT. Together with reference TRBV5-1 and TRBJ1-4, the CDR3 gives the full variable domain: KAGVTQTPRYLIKTRGQQVTLSCSPISGHRSVSWYQQTPGQGLQFLFEYFSETQRNKGNFPGRFSGRQFSNSRSEMNVSTLELGDSALYLCASSLADPGRDEKLFFGSGTQLSVL.